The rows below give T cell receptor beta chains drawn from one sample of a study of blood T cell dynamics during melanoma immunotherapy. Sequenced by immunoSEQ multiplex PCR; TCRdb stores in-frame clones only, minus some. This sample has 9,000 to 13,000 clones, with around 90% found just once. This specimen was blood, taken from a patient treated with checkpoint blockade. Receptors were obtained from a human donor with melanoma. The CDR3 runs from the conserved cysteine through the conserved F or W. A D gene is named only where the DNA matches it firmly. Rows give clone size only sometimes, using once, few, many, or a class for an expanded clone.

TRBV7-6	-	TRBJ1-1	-	CASSLGGGPGTEAFF	TGTGCCAGCAGCTTAGGGGGGGGGCCGGGCACTGAAGCTTTCTTT
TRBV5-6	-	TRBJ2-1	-	CASSLLRGQGGNEQFF	TGTGCCAGCAGCTTGTTAAGGGGTCAGGGTGGAAATGAGCAGTTCTTC
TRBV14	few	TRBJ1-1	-	CASSQDPTLNTEAFF	TGTGCCAGCAGCCAAGACCCGACCTTGAACACTGAAGCTTTCTTT
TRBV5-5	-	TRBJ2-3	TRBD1	CASSLGGRGPTDTQYF	TGTGCCAGCAGCTTGGGGGGCAGGGGGCCGACAGATACGCAGTATTTT
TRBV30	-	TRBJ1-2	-	CAWSVGSGYGYTF	TGTGCCTGGAGTGTTGGTTCAGGGTATGGCTACACCTTC
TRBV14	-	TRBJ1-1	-	CASSNSVYTEAFF	TGTGCCAGCAGCAACAGCGTTTACACTGAAGCTTTCTTT
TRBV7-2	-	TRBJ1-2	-	CASSLNRVAAGGYTF	TGTGCCAGCAGCTTGAACAGGGTTGCGGCTGGGGGCTACACCTTC
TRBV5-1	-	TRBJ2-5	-	CASSLRDPSGTQYF	TGCGCCAGCAGCTTGAGGGATCCGTCGGGGACCCAGTACTTC
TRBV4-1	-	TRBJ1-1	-	CASSQEFGGSFF	TGCGCCAGCAGCCAAGAATTTGGAGGCTCATTCTTT
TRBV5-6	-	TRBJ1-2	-	CASSPYSSNYGYTF	TGTGCCAGCAGCCCATACAGTTCTAACTATGGCTACACCTTC
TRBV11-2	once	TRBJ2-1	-	CASSLVRGIGAEQFF	TGTGCCAGCAGCTTAGTGAGGGGGATTGGGGCCGAGCAGTTCTTC
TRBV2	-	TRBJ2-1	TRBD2	CASRQGASGRGEQFF	TGTGCCAGCAGGCAAGGGGCTAGCGGGAGAGGTGAGCAGTTCTTC
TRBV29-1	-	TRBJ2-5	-	CSAYRLGETQYF	TGCAGCGCCTATAGGTTGGGAGAGACCCAGTACTTC
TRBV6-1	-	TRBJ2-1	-	CASSDGWNEQFF	TGTGCCAGCAGTGACGGTTGGAATGAGCAGTTCTTC
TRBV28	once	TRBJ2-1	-	CASSSGTPVREQFF	TGTGCCAGCAGTTCCGGGACCCCCGTGCGGGAGCAGTTCTTC
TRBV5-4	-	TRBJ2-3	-	CASSGRDEDTQYF	TGTGCCAGCAGCGGTAGGGACGAAGATACGCAGTATTTT
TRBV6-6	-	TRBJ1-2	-	CASTPGAGEGYTF	TGTGCCAGCACCCCTGGGGCAGGGGAGGGCTACACCTTC
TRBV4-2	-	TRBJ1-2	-	CASSTLASIDGYTF	TGTGCCAGCAGCACCTTAGCTTCGATCGATGGCTACACCTTC
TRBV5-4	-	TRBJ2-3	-	CASSLGGARSTDTQYF	TGTGCCAGCAGCTTGGGGGGGGCCCGAAGCACAGATACGCAGTATTTT
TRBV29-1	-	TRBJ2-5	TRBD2	CSVDGRGETQYF	TGCAGCGTTGACGGGAGGGGTGAGACCCAGTACTTC
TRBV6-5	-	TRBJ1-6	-	CASSYNLERNSPLHF	TGTGCCAGCAGTTATAATCTTGAGAGGAATTCACCCCTCCACTTT
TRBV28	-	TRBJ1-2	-	CASSLSSSAHYGYTF	TGTGCCAGCAGTTTATCAAGTTCGGCTCACTATGGCTACACCTTC
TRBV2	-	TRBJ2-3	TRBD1	CASGGQGVWDTQYF	TGTGCCAGCGGGGGACAGGGGGTTTGGGATACGCAGTATTTT
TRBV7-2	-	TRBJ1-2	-	CASSLMGTRGRGFYGYTF	TGTGCCAGCAGCTTAATGGGGACCCGGGGGAGGGGATTCTATGGCTACACCTTC
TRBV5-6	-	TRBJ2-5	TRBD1	CASSLQATGYETQYF	TGTGCCAGCAGCCTCCAAGCGACAGGGTATGAGACCCAGTACTTC
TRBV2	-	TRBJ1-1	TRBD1	CASRAGTGGANTEAFF	TGTGCCAGCAGGGCAGGGACAGGGGGTGCGAACACTGAAGCTTTCTTT
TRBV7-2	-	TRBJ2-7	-	CASSLRGYEQYF	TGTGCCAGCAGCTTACGGGGCTACGAGCAGTACTTC
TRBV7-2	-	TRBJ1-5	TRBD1	CASSLGDRGLNQPQHF	TGTGCCAGCAGCTTAGGAGACAGGGGGCTCAATCAGCCCCAGCATTTT
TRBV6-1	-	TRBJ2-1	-	CASSAGVSYNEQFF	TGTGCCAGCAGTGCAGGGGTCTCCTACAATGAGCAGTTCTTC
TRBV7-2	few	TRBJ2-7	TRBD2	CASSLERGGYEQYF	TGTGCCAGCAGCTTGGAGCGGGGAGGGTACGAGCAGTACTTC
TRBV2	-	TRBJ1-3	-	CASSFTRPTSGNTIYF	TGTGCCAGCAGTTTTACCCGACCGACCTCTGGAAACACCATATATTTT
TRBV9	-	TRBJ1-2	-	CASSAGDTNYGYTF	TGTGCCAGCAGCGCTGGGGACACTAACTATGGCTACACCTTC
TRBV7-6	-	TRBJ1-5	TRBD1	CASSPRQGIQPQHF	TGTGCCAGCAGCCCGCGACAGGGTATTCAGCCCCAGCATTTT
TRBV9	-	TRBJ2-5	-	CASSVRGVLQETQYF	TGTGCCAGCAGCGTCCGGGGCGTCCTGCAAGAGACCCAGTACTTC
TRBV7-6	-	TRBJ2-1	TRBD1	CASSQTGASYNEQFF	TGTGCCAGCAGCCAGACAGGGGCCTCCTACAATGAGCAGTTCTTC
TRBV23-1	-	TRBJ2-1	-	CASSQSRRNYNEQFF	TGCGCCAGCAGTCAATCGAGACGGAACTACAATGAGCAGTTCTTC
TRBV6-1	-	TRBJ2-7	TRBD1	CASSVEGAIYEQYF	TGTGCCAGCAGTGTAGAGGGGGCGATCTACGAGCAGTACTTC